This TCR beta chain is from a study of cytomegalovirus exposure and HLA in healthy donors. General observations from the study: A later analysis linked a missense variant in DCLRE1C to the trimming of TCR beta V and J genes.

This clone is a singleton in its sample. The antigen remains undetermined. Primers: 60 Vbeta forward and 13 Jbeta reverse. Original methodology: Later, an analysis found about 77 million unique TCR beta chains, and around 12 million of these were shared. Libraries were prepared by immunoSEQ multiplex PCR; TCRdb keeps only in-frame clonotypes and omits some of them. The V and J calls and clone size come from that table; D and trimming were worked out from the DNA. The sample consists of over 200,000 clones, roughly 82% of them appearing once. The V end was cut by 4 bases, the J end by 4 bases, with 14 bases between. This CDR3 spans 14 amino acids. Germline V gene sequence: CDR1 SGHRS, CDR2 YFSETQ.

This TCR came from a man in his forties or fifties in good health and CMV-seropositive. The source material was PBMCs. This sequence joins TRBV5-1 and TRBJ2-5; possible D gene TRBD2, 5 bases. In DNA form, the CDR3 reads TGCGCCAGCAGCACCCGGGCCGGAGGAGAGACCCAGTACTTC. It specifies CASSTRAGGETQYF.